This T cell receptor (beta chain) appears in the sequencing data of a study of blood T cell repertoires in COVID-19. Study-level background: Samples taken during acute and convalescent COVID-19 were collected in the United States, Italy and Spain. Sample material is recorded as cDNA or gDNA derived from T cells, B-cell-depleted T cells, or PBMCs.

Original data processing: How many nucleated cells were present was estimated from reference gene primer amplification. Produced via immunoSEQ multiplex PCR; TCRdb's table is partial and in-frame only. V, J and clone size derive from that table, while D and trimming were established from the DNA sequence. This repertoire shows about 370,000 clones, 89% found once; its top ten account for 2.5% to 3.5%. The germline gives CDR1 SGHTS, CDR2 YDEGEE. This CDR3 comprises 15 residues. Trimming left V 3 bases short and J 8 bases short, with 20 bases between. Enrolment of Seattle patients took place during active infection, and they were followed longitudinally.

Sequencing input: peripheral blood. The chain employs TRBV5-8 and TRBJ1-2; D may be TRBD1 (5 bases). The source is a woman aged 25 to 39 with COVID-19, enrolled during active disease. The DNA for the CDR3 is TGTGCCAGCAGCTCCGAGTGGGGCCAGGGAGGAGGCTACACCTTC. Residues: CASSSEWGQGGGYTF.